The entry below gives a single TCR beta chain sequence along with its context. The data derive from a study of blood T cell repertoires in COVID-19. Study in general: Sites in the United States, Italy and Spain provided acute and convalescent COVID-19 samples. The analysed material was cDNA or gDNA that came from T cells, B-cell-depleted T cells, or PBMCs.

The CDR3 has 15 amino acids. V dropped 4 bases and J dropped 10; count of bases not matched to a gene: 13. Germline V gene lookup returns CDR1 SGHDT and CDR2 YYEEEE. Original processing notes: Amplification of reference gene primers was used by the study to estimate nucleated cell counts. Libraries were prepared by immunoSEQ multiplex PCR; TCRdb keeps only in-frame clonotypes and omits some of them. V, J and clone size are taken as reported in that table, and D and trimming were inferred from the DNA itself. The profile shows about 160,000 clones, roughly four fifths of them singletons. The material sequenced was peripheral blood. The origin of this receptor is a woman of 80 years or more with acute or convalescent COVID-19. V usage is TRBV5-6 and J usage is TRBJ1-1; 10 bases are a match to TRBD1. The CDR3 reads CASSPWGTGVVGAFF. The CDR3 DNA is TGTGCCAGCAGCCCCTGGGGGACAGGGGTGGTTGGAGCTTTCTTT.